These 18 T cell receptor beta chains were sequenced from one sample in a study of blood T cell repertoires in COVID-19. The assay was immunoSEQ multiplex PCR, and TCRdb's table has in-frame clones only and misses some. This table has about 460,000 clones, approximately 91% appearing once. Sequencing was carried out using PBMCs or T cells enriched from blood (not recorded which). All receptors derive from a woman aged 60-75 years who had recovered from COVID-19.

The chain couples TRBV2 to TRBJ1-5, with 7 bases that match TRBD1. After removal of 8 bases from V and 5 bases from J, the junction contained 9 bases not matched to a gene. CDR3 length: 14 residues. Germline CDR1 SNHLY, CDR2 FYNNEI. CDR3 DNA: TGTGCCAGCTCAGGGGGACTCCTCGATCAGCCCCAGCATTTT. Translated: CASSGGLLDQPQHF.

This sequence joins TRBV6-5 and TRBJ1-5; weak D call: TRBD1 (5 bases). V shed 0 bases and J shed 2 bases, with 8 bases lying between them. The length of the CDR3 is 15 residues. Germline-derived CDR1 and CDR2 are MNHEY and SVGAGI. CDR3 DNA: TGTGCCAGCAGTTACTCGACGGGGGGCAATCAGCCCCAGCATTTT. Translated, it gives CASSYSTGGNQPQHF.

This clone has only a few counts. The DNA for the CDR3 is TGTGCCAGCAGTTTATTGGGGACTGGTAACACTGAAGCTTTCTTT. Residues: CASSLLGTGNTEAFF. V gene TRBV27 combines with J gene TRBJ1-1, with D possibly being TRBD1 (5 bases). With 1 base removed from V and 2 bases from J, the gap between germline ends came to 11 bases. CDR3 size: 15 residues. Per the germline V gene, CDR1 is MNHEY and CDR2 is SMNVEV (reference sequence).

This clone was detected once. The gene calls are TRBV30 and TRBJ1-4, with no clear D. V was pared by 3 bases and J by 3 bases, with 8 bases between. This CDR3 has 13 amino acids. Germline CDR1 reads GTSNPN; CDR2 reads SVGIG (reference sequence). As DNA, the CDR3 is TGTGCCTGGAGATCGGGATCTAATGAAAAACTGTTTTTT. Residues: CAWRSGSNEKLFF.

This chain links TRBV30 with TRBJ1-2; 11 nucleotides match TRBD1. The CDR3 spans 16 residues. The V gene end was trimmed by 0 bases and the J gene end by 8 bases; junction bases not matched to a gene: 11. Looked up from germline, CDR1 is GTSNPN and CDR2 is SVGIG (reference sequence). CDR3 protein: CAWSVLRTGGAGGYTF. Here the CDR3 DNA reads TGTGCCTGGAGTGTACTTCGGACAGGGGGCGCGGGAGGCTACACCTTC.

The rearrangement links TRBV2 to TRBJ2-5, with D uncertain. The CDR3 covers 14 residues. Germline V gene sequence: CDR1 SNHLY, CDR2 FYNNEI. V dropped 5 bases and J dropped 2 bases, with 12 bases sitting between them. This CDR3 reads CASSPRVLQETQYF. The CDR3 DNA sequence: TGTGCCAGCAGTCCCCGGGTCCTACAAGAGACCCAGTACTTC.

The gene calls are TRBV12-3 or TRBV12-4 and TRBJ1-1; D is perhaps TRBD1 (5 bases). The CDR3 contains 13 residues. Trimming took 3 bases from V and 1 from J, leaving 6 bases between them. Written as DNA, the CDR3 is TGTGCCAGCAGTTTGACAGCGAACACTGAAGCTTTCTTT. Translated, it gives CASSLTANTEAFF.

The rearrangement joins TRBV6-1 to TRBJ2-5, with D possibly matching TRBD2 (7 bases). The germline gives CDR1 MNHNS, CDR2 SASEGT. The CDR3 runs to 16 residues. The V end lost 2 bases, the J end lost 1 base, and 14 bases lay between the germline ends. This CDR3 reads CASSESGRGAQETQYF. CDR3 in DNA: TGTGCCAGCAGTGAATCGGGGAGGGGGGCCCAAGAGACCCAGTACTTC.

V gene TRBV2 combines with J gene TRBJ1-2, with 8 bases lining up with TRBD1. The CDR3 contains 14 residues. Germline V gives CDR1 SNHLY, CDR2 FYNNEI. The V and J ends lost 6 bases and 4 bases, in that order; junction bases with no gene match: 7. The DNA for the CDR3 is TGTGCCAGCAGCGGACAGGGTTCCGGCTATGGCTACACCTTC. Amino acid sequence: CASSGQGSGYGYTF.

The CDR3 sequence is CASSSQGTWGGYTF. In DNA, the CDR3 is TGTGCCAGCAGTTCACAGGGGACTTGGGGGGGCTACACCTTC. The J gene is TRBJ1-2, the V gene TRBV2, with 7 bases matching TRBD1. The V gene end was trimmed by 5 bases and the J gene end by 8 bases; junction bases not matched to a gene: 11. This CDR3 is 14 amino acids long. Germline-derived CDR1 and CDR2 are SNHLY and FYNNEI. Looking up the rest from reference TRBV2 and TRBJ1-2 gives the full variable domain: EPEVTQTPSHQVTQMGQEVILRCVPISNHLYFYWYRQILGQKVEFLVSFYNNEISEKSEIFDDQFSVERPDGSNFTLKIRSTKLEDSAMYFCASSSQGTWGGYTFGSGTRLTVV.

The gene calls are TRBV6-1 and TRBJ2-7, with D maybe TRBD2 (6 bases). V was shortened by 2 bases and J by 7 bases, with 12 bases between the two germline ends. Germline CDR1 is MNHNS and CDR2 is SASEGT. CDR3 length: 13 amino acids. In nucleotides, the CDR3 is TGTGCCAGCAGTGAAACGGGGGTAAGGGAGCAGTACGTC. Translating it yields CASSETGVREQYV.

This rearrangement joins TRBV7-8 to TRBJ1-4; a weak D match, TRBD1 (6 bases). This CDR3 region has 15 residues. Per germline, CDR1 SGHVS and CDR2 FQNEAQ. The germline V and J ends were trimmed by 1 base and 8 bases, with 14 bases remaining between them. CDR3 coding DNA: TGTGCCAGCAGCTTAGGACAGGTTTACGGGGAAAAACTGTTTTTT. This sequence encodes CASSLGQVYGEKLFF.

The sample holds a few counts of this clone. The rearrangement uses TRBV18 and TRBJ1-6, with 8 bases aligning to TRBD1. The germline CDR1 and CDR2 sequences are KGHSH and LQKENI. The CDR3 is 15 residues long. After removal of 6 bases from V and 7 bases from J, the junction contained 8 bases not matched to a gene. This CDR3 reads CASSQDRAENSPLHF. The CDR3 bases are TGTGCCAGCTCGCAGGACAGGGCTGAGAATTCACCCCTCCACTTT. The variable domain in full, completed from reference TRBV18 and TRBJ1-6, reads NAGVMQNPRHLVRRRGQEARLRCSPMKGHSHVYWYRQLPEEGLKFMVYLQKENIIDESGMPKERFSAEFPKEGPSILRIQQVVRGDSAAYFCASSQDRAENSPLHFGNGTRLTVT.

The gene calls are TRBV19 and TRBJ1-2, with D possibly matching TRBD1 (6 bases). Trimming shortened V by 7 bases and J by 7 bases, and 19 bases separated the two germline ends. This CDR3 contains 14 residues. Per the germline V gene, CDR1 is LNHDA and CDR2 is SQIVND (reference sequence). The CDR3 spells CASNSARGGAGYTF. DNA of the CDR3: TGTGCCAGTAACAGTGCGAGGGGGGGAGCTGGCTACACCTTC. Full variable domain (outside the CDR3, taken from reference TRBV19 and TRBJ1-2): DGGITQSPKYLFRKEGQNVTLSCEQNLNHDAMYWYRQDPGQGLRLIYYSQIVNDFQKGDIAEGYSVSREKKESFPLTVTSAQKNPTAFYLCASNSARGGAGYTFGSGTRLTVV.

The chain joins TRBV2 to TRBJ2-1; TRBD2 might be the D (6 bases). The CDR3 contains 13 residues. The V gene's germline CDR1 is SNHLY and CDR2 FYNNEI. V was cut by 0 bases and J by 9 bases, with 9 bases left in between. CDR3 region: CASSEAHGGEQFF. The CDR3 region has the DNA TGTGCCAGCAGTGAAGCGCACGGGGGTGAGCAGTTCTTC.

This chain links TRBV11-2 with TRBJ2-1; 11 nucleotides match TRBD2. CDR3 length: 15 residues. Germline CDR1 is SGHAT and CDR2 is FQNNGV. Trimming cost V 1 base and J 7 bases; bases outside gene matches: 3. CDR3 protein: CASSLVSSGGNEQFF. The CDR3 DNA reads TGTGCCAGCAGCTTAGTGTCTAGCGGGGGGAATGAGCAGTTCTTC.

V gene TRBV28 combines with J gene TRBJ1-2; 7 bases map to TRBD1. CDR1 is MDHEN, CDR2 SYDVKM, per germline. Unmatched junction bases numbered 9, after V lost 7 bases and J lost 4 bases. The CDR3 consists of 14 residues. CDR3 sequence: CASTPSDRLYGYTF. Written as DNA, the CDR3 is TGTGCCAGCACCCCTTCGGACAGGCTCTATGGCTACACCTTC.

V gene TRBV6-6 combines with J gene TRBJ1-5; the D gene is possibly TRBD1 (6 bases). V dropped 6 bases and J dropped 5 bases, with 20 bases sitting between them. The CDR3 spans 16 residues. Per germline, CDR1 MNHNY and CDR2 SVGAGI (reference sequence). The CDR3 DNA sequence: TGTGCCAGCAGCTCACTAAACAGGGCTCACTATCAGCCCCAGCATTTT. It is translated as CASSSLNRAHYQPQHF.